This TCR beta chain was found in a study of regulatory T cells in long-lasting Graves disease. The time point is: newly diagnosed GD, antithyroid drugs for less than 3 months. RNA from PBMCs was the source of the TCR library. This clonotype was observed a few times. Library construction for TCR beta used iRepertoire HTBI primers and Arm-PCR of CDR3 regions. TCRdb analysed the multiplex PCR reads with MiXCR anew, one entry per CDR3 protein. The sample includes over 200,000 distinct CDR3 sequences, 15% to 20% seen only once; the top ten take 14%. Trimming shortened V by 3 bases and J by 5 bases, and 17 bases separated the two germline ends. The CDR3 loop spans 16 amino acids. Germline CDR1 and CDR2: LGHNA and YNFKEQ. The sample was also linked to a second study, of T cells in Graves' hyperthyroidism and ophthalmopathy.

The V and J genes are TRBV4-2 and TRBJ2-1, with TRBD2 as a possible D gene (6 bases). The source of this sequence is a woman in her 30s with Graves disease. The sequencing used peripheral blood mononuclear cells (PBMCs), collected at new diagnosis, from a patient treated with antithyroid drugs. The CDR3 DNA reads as TGTGCCAGCAGCCATCAAGCACTAGCTGGAGACAATGAGCAGTTCTTC. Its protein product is CASSHQALAGDNEQFF.